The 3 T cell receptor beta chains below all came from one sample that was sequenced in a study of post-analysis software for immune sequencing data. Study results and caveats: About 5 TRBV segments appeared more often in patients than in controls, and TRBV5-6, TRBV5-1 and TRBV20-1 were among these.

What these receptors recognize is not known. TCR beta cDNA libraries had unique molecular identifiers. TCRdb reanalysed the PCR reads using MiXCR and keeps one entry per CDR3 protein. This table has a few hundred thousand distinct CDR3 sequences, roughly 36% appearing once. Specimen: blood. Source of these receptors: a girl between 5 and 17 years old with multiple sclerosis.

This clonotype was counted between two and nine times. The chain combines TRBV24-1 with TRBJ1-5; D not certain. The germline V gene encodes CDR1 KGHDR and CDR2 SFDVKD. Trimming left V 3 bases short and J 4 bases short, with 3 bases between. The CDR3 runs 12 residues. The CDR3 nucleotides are TGTGCCACCAGTGATCTAAATCAGCCCCAGCATTTT. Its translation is CATSDLNQPQHF.

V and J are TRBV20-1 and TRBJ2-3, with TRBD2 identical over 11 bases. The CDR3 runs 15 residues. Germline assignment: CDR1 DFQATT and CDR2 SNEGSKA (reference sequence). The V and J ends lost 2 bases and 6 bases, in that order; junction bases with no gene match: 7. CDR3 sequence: CSARKALAGGDTQYF. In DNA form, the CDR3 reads TGCAGTGCTAGAAAGGCCTTAGCGGGGGGGGATACGCAGTATTTT.

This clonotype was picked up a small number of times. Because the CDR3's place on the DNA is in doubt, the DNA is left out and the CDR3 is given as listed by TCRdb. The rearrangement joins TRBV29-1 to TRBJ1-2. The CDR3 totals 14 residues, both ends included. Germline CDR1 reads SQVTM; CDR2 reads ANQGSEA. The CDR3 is CSVENREGIYGCTF.